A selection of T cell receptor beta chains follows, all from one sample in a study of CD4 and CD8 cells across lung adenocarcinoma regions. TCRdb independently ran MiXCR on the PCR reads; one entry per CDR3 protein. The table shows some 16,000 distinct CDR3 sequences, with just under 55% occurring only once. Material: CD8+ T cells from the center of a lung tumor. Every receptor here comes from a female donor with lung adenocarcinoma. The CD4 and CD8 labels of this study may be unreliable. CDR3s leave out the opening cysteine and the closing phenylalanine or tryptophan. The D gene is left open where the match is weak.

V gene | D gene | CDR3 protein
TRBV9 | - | GGGVGGRDQETQY
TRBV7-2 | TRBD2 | ASSPTGGGAHNEQF
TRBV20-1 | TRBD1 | SAGDSDRGLKNTQY
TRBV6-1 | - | ASSEVLGGRQEGIQY
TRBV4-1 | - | ASSQAGGGGRGPDTQY
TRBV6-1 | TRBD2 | ASSEDTGGATDTQY
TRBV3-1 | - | ASSRQAGDILGTGELF
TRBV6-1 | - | ASMGWRGYEQF
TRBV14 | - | ASSQGGQGANVLT
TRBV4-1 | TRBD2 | ASSQDAPGRAGGRGGTDTQY
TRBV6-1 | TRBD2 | ACSLSGLPAKDTQY
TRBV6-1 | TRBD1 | ASTTGGTNEKLF
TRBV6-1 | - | ASSELPGPKQY
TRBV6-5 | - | ASSYSGEANYGYT
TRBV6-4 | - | ASRDTGGGYT
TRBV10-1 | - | ASSNSYNEQF
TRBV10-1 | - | ASSESIDGTRLYEQY
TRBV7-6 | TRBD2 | ASSLGLAGAYEQY
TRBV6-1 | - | AGSAGQTTETQY
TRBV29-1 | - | SVEDKQGDEQF
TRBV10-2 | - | ASGARDTQY
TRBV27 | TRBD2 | ASSFWGSGRVQETQY
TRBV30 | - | AWSVPGEGGEAF
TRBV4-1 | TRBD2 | ASSQADGGGGSPETQY
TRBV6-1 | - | ASSELRGETQY
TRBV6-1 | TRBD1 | ASSPRGHPTTDTQY
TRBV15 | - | ATSRDPARWDEQF
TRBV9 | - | ASSVGISSNTGELF
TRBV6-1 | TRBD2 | ASSPSRGGTDTQY
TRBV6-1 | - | AGSGGLDQETQY
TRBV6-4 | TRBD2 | ASSDGAGGDKNTQY
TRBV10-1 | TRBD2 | ASRDSGGYAKNTQY
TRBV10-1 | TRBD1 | GSRGLTGKDTQY
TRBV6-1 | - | ASSLGGRSPLH
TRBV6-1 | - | ASSVVMGLDEQF
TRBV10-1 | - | ASSDPGPAGSYEQY
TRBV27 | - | ASSSYNSPLH
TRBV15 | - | ATSKQGGNTEAF
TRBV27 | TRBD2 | ASSSLPGLRSEQF
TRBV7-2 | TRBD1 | ASSRTGGNEQF
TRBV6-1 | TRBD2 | ASSEATSGAYEQY
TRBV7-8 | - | ASSLGGGMSYGYT
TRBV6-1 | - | ASSEATGTEAQY
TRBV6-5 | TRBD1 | ASSWQGDLGTDTQY
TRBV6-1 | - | ASSAGLGGRDQETQY
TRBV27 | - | ASSAGTNIQF
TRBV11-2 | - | ASSLERAGDRSYT
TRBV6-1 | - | ASRATGHRAKDMQY
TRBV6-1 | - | AGGRRGGGLDTQY
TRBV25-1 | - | ASRWRNEQF
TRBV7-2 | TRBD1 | ASSQGQARF
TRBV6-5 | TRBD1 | ASIIRDRGTGELF
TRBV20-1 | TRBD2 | SARERGYAYNEQF
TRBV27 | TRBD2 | ASKRSGGTDIQY
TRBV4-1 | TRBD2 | ASSQDAPGLAAGLGAKNMQY
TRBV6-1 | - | ASSGGLAKNIQY
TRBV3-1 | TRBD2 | ASSQTSGGEQF
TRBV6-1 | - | ASRMRYMNTESI
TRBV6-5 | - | ASSYSFTASSTDTQY
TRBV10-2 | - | ASSEPGPEASQL